These T cell receptor beta chains were read from a single sample in a study of blood T cell repertoires in COVID-19. The table came from immunoSEQ multiplex PCR; TCRdb's copy has only in-frame clones and leaves some out. Among about 68,000 clones listed, about 91% were seen once. The specimen was peripheral blood. Source of these receptors: a man aged 40-49 years with COVID-19, enrolled during active disease. The CDR3 runs from the conserved cysteine through the conserved F or W.

V gene: TRBV19; J gene: TRBJ1-3; CDR3 protein: CASSAESGNTIYF
V gene: TRBV7-9; J gene: TRBJ2-5; CDR3 protein: CASSPTSGGTQYF
V gene: TRBV30; J gene: TRBJ1-3; CDR3 protein: CAWGHPSGNTIYF
V gene: TRBV7-2; J gene: TRBJ1-2; CDR3 protein: CASSLPGNYGYTF
V gene: TRBV3-1/TRBV3-2; J gene: TRBJ1-1; CDR3 protein: CASSQEGFREAFF
V gene: TRBV18; J gene: TRBJ1-4; CDR3 protein: CASSPTGDRGELFF
V gene: TRBV27; J gene: TRBJ1-2; CDR3 protein: CASSPTGSYGYTF
V gene: TRBV19; J gene: TRBJ2-1; CDR3 protein: CASSIGSTSGGEAQFF
V gene: TRBV14; J gene: TRBJ2-2; CDR3 protein: CASSHHRGTGTGELFF
V gene: TRBV7-9; J gene: TRBJ1-2; CDR3 protein: CASSSDPGGNYGYTF
V gene: TRBV30; J gene: TRBJ2-6; CDR3 protein: CAWSPLGDSGANVLTF
V gene: TRBV6-5; J gene: TRBJ2-2; CDR3 protein: CASRPGGPLSGELFF
V gene: TRBV4-1; J gene: TRBJ1-1; CDR3 protein: CASSQKRGGVAKGLTEAFF
V gene: TRBV3-1/TRBV3-2; J gene: TRBJ2-7; CDR3 protein: CASSQGSGQGTEQYF
V gene: TRBV12-3/TRBV12-4; J gene: TRBJ1-1; CDR3 protein: CASSLATLPEAFF
V gene: TRBV11-2; J gene: TRBJ1-1; CDR3 protein: CASSLEVGGYTEAFF
V gene: TRBV3-1/TRBV3-2; J gene: TRBJ1-4; CDR3 protein: CASSFGPAGGEKLFF
V gene: TRBV10-2; J gene: TRBJ2-3; CDR3 protein: CASSPLPLRGQRTDTQYF
V gene: TRBV19; J gene: TRBJ1-2; CDR3 protein: CASSYFRGTYGYTF
V gene: TRBV3-1/TRBV3-2; J gene: TRBJ2-1; CDR3 protein: CASSHGREGEQFF
V gene: TRBV10-3; J gene: TRBJ1-6; CDR3 protein: CAISESGTTGSPLHF
V gene: TRBV7-2; J gene: TRBJ1-5; CDR3 protein: CASSLGQGSNQPQHF
V gene: TRBV7-9; J gene: TRBJ1-1; CDR3 protein: CASSARTGLDTEAFF
V gene: TRBV24-1; J gene: TRBJ1-4; CDR3 protein: CATSVGTDGEKLFF
V gene: TRBV7-7; J gene: TRBJ2-3; CDR3 protein: CASSPQGQSTDTQYF
V gene: TRBV11-2; J gene: TRBJ2-1; CDR3 protein: CASSLGRGTRHWDEQFF
V gene: TRBV5-1; J gene: TRBJ2-7; CDR3 protein: CASSRWDGTSVSYEQYF
V gene: TRBV12-3/TRBV12-4; J gene: TRBJ1-4; CDR3 protein: CASRGTGVEKLFF
V gene: TRBV4-1; J gene: TRBJ2-2; CDR3 protein: CASSPGQGRAGELFF
V gene: TRBV29-1; J gene: TRBJ2-7; CDR3 protein: CSVGAGDHEQYF
V gene: TRBV18; J gene: TRBJ2-7; CDR3 protein: CASSTTGTSGYEQYF
V gene: TRBV7-6; J gene: TRBJ2-3; CDR3 protein: CASSSLAGGPPIPDTQYF
V gene: TRBV30; J gene: TRBJ2-1; CDR3 protein: CAWRENRGEQFF
V gene: TRBV9; J gene: TRBJ1-2; CDR3 protein: CASSVDSNYGYTF
V gene: TRBV5-4; J gene: TRBJ2-7; CDR3 protein: CASSFGDREFSEQYF
V gene: TRBV4-1; J gene: TRBJ2-5; CDR3 protein: CASSPTGLETQYF
V gene: TRBV5-1; J gene: TRBJ2-3; CDR3 protein: CASSLAAADTQYF
V gene: TRBV6-5; J gene: TRBJ1-2; CDR3 protein: CASSNGQGYDYTF
V gene: TRBV6-5; J gene: TRBJ1-5; CDR3 protein: CASSLGGYSNQPQHF
V gene: TRBV6-5; J gene: TRBJ1-1; CDR3 protein: CASTDEEWWLIEAFF
V gene: TRBV19; J gene: TRBJ1-5; CDR3 protein: CASSIRSLSNQPQHF
V gene: TRBV4-2; J gene: TRBJ1-5; CDR3 protein: CASSQEAGAGQPQHF
V gene: TRBV19; J gene: TRBJ2-5; CDR3 protein: CASSIAGSQETQYF
V gene: TRBV6-5; J gene: TRBJ1-4; CDR3 protein: CASSSTGVPEKLFF
V gene: TRBV5-1; J gene: TRBJ2-5; CDR3 protein: CASGTGQETQYF
V gene: TRBV5-4; J gene: TRBJ2-3; CDR3 protein: CASSRTSGGGDTQYF
V gene: TRBV28; J gene: TRBJ1-3; CDR3 protein: CASSQGTVSGNTIYF
V gene: TRBV6-5; J gene: TRBJ1-5; CDR3 protein: CASSSTQGEGQHF
V gene: TRBV9; J gene: TRBJ2-4; CDR3 protein: CASSVEETGVFQYF
V gene: TRBV25-1; J gene: TRBJ2-5; CDR3 protein: CASSEGTAPWETQYF
V gene: TRBV5-1; J gene: TRBJ2-1; CDR3 protein: CASRDTLRSYNEQFF
V gene: TRBV5-5; J gene: TRBJ2-3; CDR3 protein: CASGRQGTTDTQYF
V gene: TRBV11-2; J gene: TRBJ2-1; CDR3 protein: CASSSKRLAGDYNEQFF
V gene: TRBV18; J gene: TRBJ1-5; CDR3 protein: CASSPGQDQPQHF
V gene: TRBV4-2; J gene: TRBJ1-5; CDR3 protein: CASSQPGQGGRNQPQHF
V gene: TRBV6-5; J gene: TRBJ2-7; CDR3 protein: CASNYYEQYF
V gene: TRBV4-1; J gene: TRBJ1-6; CDR3 protein: CASSLSGGRNSPLHF